These 15 T cell receptor beta chains were all obtained from the same sample, sequenced in a study of identical twins. TCRdb re-analysed the 5' RACE reads in MiXCR, keeping a single row per CDR3 protein. The sample shows about 470,000 distinct CDR3 sequences, about 24% of them seen only once. The sample was also reused in another study, on T cells expressing NK-cell markers.

Sample: CD4+ T cells sorted from blood. These TCRs come from a woman aged 18-29 years in good health.

The chain has TRBV29-1 and TRBJ2-7; 8 positions agree with TRBD2. The CDR3 consists of 13 residues. The trim removed 6 bases at V and 5 bases at J, leaving 9 bases unmatched. Per the germline V gene, CDR1 is SQVTM and CDR2 is ANQGSEA. CDR3 protein: CSVKRGGLDEQYF. In DNA form, the CDR3 reads TGCAGCGTCAAACGCGGGGGGCTCGACGAGCAGTACTTC.

V is TRBV7-2 and J is TRBJ2-5, with 8 positions matching TRBD1. CDR1 SGHTA and CDR2 FQGNSA come from the germline V gene. J lost 7 bases, V lost 5 bases, and 3 bases had no gene match. There are 12 residues in the CDR3. The CDR3 nucleotides read TGTGCCAGCAGCCCTACAGGGGGGACCCAGTACTTC. This sequence encodes CASSPTGGTQYF.

This clonotype was seen a handful of times. The V call is TRBV12-3 or TRBV12-4, the J call TRBJ2-1; D gene ambiguous. The CDR3 sequence is 15 residues long. Trimming took off 0 bases at V and 10 bases at J, with 16 bases between the two ends. CDR3 DNA: TGTGCCAGCAGTTTAGCCGCCGGTAAGGGTTTGGAGCAGTTCTTC. This sequence encodes CASSLAAGKGLEQFF.

This rearrangement joins TRBV5-1 to TRBJ1-1; TRBD1 matches at 7 bases. V lost 1 base, J lost 5 bases, and 8 bases stayed unmatched. This CDR3 region has 15 residues. Germline V gives CDR1 SGHRS, CDR2 YFSETQ. In DNA form, the CDR3 reads TGCGCCAGCAGCTTGATCGGGCAGGGGGGGACTGAAGCTTTCTTT. Its translation: CASSLIGQGGTEAFF.

The gene calls are TRBV11-2 and TRBJ2-2; 15 nucleotides agree with TRBD2. Per germline, CDR1 SGHAT and CDR2 FQNNGV. The CDR3 spans 19 residues. V was clipped by 5 bases and J by 4 bases; unmatched bases: 11. Here the CDR3 DNA reads TGTGCCAGCAGCCCTTGGACTAGCGGGAGGGCCGGGGGCACCGGGGAGCTGTTTTTT. It codes for CASSPWTSGRAGGTGELFF.

The V gene is TRBV5-4, the J gene TRBJ2-5; D might be TRBD2 (5 bases). Germline V gives CDR1 SGHNT, CDR2 YYREEE (reference sequence). The V gene lost 1 base and the J gene lost 0 bases, with 10 bases spanning the gap. CDR3 length: 15 residues. The CDR3 nucleotides are TGTGCCAGCAGCTTGCAAGGCGGGTACCAAGAGACCCAGTACTTC. Protein product: CASSLQGGYQETQYF.

This clonotype was recorded many times. The chain links TRBV7-9 to TRBJ1-4; 7 bases are a match to TRBD1. Germline CDR1 SEHNR, CDR2 FQNEAQ (reference sequence). This CDR3 region has 13 residues. The ends lost 5 bases at V and 11 bases at J; junction bases unmatched: 8. The CDR3 DNA reads TGTGCCAGCAGCGGCACAGGGGCGACCAAACTGTTTTTT. This codes for CASSGTGATKLFF.

The CDR3 DNA reads TGCAGTGCTAGTTATAGCGGGAGCGGAAATACGCAGTATTTT. It translates to CSASYSGSGNTQYF. V usage is TRBV20-1 and J usage is TRBJ2-3, with 9 bases lining up with TRBD2. Germline V gene sequence: CDR1 DFQATT, CDR2 SNEGSKA (reference sequence). V dropped 3 bases and J dropped 7; count of bases not matched to a gene: 8. The CDR3 runs to 14 residues.

The chain links TRBV27 to TRBJ2-1; no definite D call. The CDR3 sequence is 15 residues long. Trimming cost V 4 bases and J 5 bases, with 15 bases left between them. Germline V gene lookup returns CDR1 MNHEY and CDR2 SMNVEV (reference sequence). The CDR3 DNA reads as TGTGCCAGCAGTTCCGAGTCGATCCTGGACAATGAGCAGTTCTTC. Its protein is CASSSESILDNEQFF.

This chain uses TRBV20-1 with TRBJ1-2; D is perhaps TRBD1 (5 bases). CDR1 is DFQATT and CDR2 is SNEGSKA in the germline V gene (reference sequence). V dropped 2 bases and J dropped 8 bases, with 9 bases sitting between them. CDR3 length: 11 amino acids. The CDR3 sequence is CSARQGRGYTF. DNA for the CDR3: TGCAGTGCTAGACAGGGAAGGGGCTACACCTTC.

The chain combines TRBV7-9 with TRBJ2-7; the D call may be TRBD1 or TRBD2 (5 bases each). In germline, CDR1 is SEHNR, CDR2 FQNEAQ (reference sequence). The CDR3 runs 13 residues. V was clipped by 3 bases and J by 7 bases, with 13 bases between them. The CDR3 loop reads CASSFSTGPEQYF. CDR3 in DNA: TGTGCCAGCAGCTTTTCGACGGGGCCAGAGCAGTACTTC.

The chain couples TRBV25-1 to TRBJ1-1; possibly TRBD1 for D (6 bases). The CDR3 loop spans 13 amino acids. The germline V gene encodes CDR1 MGHDK and CDR2 SYGVNS. V lost 7 bases to trimming and J lost 7 bases, with 16 bases between them. CDR3 sequence (DNA): TGTGCCAGCACTAGTATCGGGACATATGAAGCTTTCTTT. It encodes CASTSIGTYEAFF.

This clonotype was observed a few times. The chain is built from TRBV5-1 and TRBJ2-7, with D perhaps matching TRBD1 or TRBD2 (5 bases each). Between the trimmed V and J ends, which lost 4 bases and 5 bases, there was a span of 22 bases. This CDR3 region has 16 residues. The V gene's germline CDR1 is SGHRS and CDR2 YFSETQ. Here the CDR3 reads CASSLEVGPLRDEQYF. The CDR3 DNA is TGCGCCAGCAGCCTGGAGGTGGGGCCCCTCCGGGACGAGCAGTACTTC.

The chain has TRBV9 and TRBJ2-5, with TRBD1 matching over 9 bases. Germline assignment: CDR1 SGDLS and CDR2 YYNGEE. The CDR3 extends over 15 amino acids. The ends lost 2 bases at V and 4 bases at J; junction bases unmatched: 6. In DNA, the CDR3 is TGTGCCAGCAGCGTGGGGGGGGACAGGGCAGAGACCCAGTACTTC. This sequence encodes CASSVGGDRAETQYF.

This clonotype showed up just a few times. The chain recombines TRBV12-3 or TRBV12-4 with TRBJ1-2; 8 positions agree with TRBD1. CDR3 length: 15 amino acids. After removal of 5 bases from V and 3 bases from J, the junction contained 8 bases not matched to a gene. The chain's CDR3 is CASSGGPDRDYGYTF. The DNA for the CDR3 is TGTGCCAGCAGTGGGGGGCCGGACAGGGACTATGGCTACACCTTC.